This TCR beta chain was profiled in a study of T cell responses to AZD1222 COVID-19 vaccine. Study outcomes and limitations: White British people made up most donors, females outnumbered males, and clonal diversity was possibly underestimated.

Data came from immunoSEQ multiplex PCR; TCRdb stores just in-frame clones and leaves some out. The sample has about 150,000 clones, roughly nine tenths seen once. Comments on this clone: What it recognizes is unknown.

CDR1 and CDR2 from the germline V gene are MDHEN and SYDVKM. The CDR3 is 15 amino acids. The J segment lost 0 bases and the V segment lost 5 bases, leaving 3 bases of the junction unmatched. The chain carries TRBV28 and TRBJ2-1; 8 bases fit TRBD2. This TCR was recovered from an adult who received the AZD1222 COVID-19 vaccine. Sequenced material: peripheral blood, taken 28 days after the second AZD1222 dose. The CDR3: CASSAGTSSYNEQFF. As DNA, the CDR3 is TGTGCCAGCAGTGCCGGGACTAGCTCCTACAATGAGCAGTTCTTC. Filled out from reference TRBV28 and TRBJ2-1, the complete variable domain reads DVKVTQSSRYLVKRTGEKVFLECVQDMDHENMFWYRQDPGLGLRLIYFSYDVKMKEKGDIPEGYSVSREKKERFSLILESASTNQTSMYLCASSAGTSSYNEQFFGPGTRLTVL.